This TCR beta chain emerged from a study of T cell responses to AZD1222 COVID-19 vaccine. Trimming took 7 bases from V and 5 from J, leaving 5 bases between them. CDR1 SGDLS and CDR2 YYNGEE come from the germline V gene. The CDR3 totals 10 residues. Assay: immunoSEQ multiplex PCR; the TCRdb copy retains only in-frame clones and omits some. Here the sample spans 150,000 to 170,000 clones, about 88% being singletons. This clone has just a few counts. The TCR comes from an adult in good health. The sequences come from peripheral blood, collected on day 0 of AZD1222 vaccination. This sequence joins TRBV9 and TRBJ2-3, with D perhaps given as TRBD1 or TRBD2 (5 bases each). The CDR3 DNA follows: TGTGCCAGCGGGGGAGATACGCAGTATTTT. The encoded protein is CASGGDTQYF.